Listed here are 32 T cell receptor beta chains from one sample, sequenced in a study of T cell responses to AZD1222 COVID-19 vaccine (dated by TCRdb to the early 2020s). The time point label, as the study defines it: baseline before first vaccination. The library was generated by the immunoSEQ multiplex PCR assay. TCRdb stores this immuneACCESS table with in-frame sequences only. Part of the clones is absent; in the studies checked, under half of the shortfall reflects unresolved V genes, and no reason is known for the rest. The sample table lists tens of thousands of clones, 89% of them with a count of one. The top ten constitute 2.2% of the sample. Sequences were derived from peripheral blood, sampled on day 0 of AZD1222 vaccination. These receptors came from an adult in good health.

This chain connects TRBV2 to TRBJ1-2; 10 bases map to TRBD1. Trimming removed 6 bases from V and 5 bases from J; junction bases left unmatched: 12. The CDR3 spans 16 residues. Per germline, CDR1 SNHLY and CDR2 FYNNEI. DNA for the CDR3: TGTGCCAGCAGCCCAGACAGGGGGCAGTCGGTTTATGGCTACACCTTC. It encodes CASSPDRGQSVYGYTF.

This clone has only one observation. J is TRBJ2-3 and V is TRBV10-1, with 8 bases identical to TRBD2. Germline trimming cut 0 bases from V and 4 bases from J; bases unmatched to any gene: 3. Germline values: CDR1 WNHNN, CDR2 SYGVQD (reference sequence). CDR3 size: 15 residues. CDR3 in amino acids: CASSESSSGADTQYF. CDR3 in DNA: TGCGCCAGCAGTGAGTCGAGTAGCGGGGCAGATACGCAGTATTTT.

This clone was seen a handful of times. This chain uses TRBV3-1 (or the pseudogene TRBV3-2) with TRBJ1-6; maybe TRBD1 (5 bases). The CDR3 length is 16 residues. Germline CDR1 and CDR2: LGHDT and YNNKEL (reference sequence). V lost 0 bases and J lost 7, with 13 bases in between. The CDR3 DNA follows: TGTGCCAGCAGCCAAGACTTGACCGGGGACAATTCACCCCTCCACTTT. This encodes CASSQDLTGDNSPLHF.

This chain uses TRBV7-9 with TRBJ2-5; D tentatively reads TRBD1 or TRBD2 (7 bases each). CDR3 length: 19 amino acids. Germline V gives CDR1 SEHNR, CDR2 FQNEAQ (reference sequence). The V end was cut by 4 bases, the J end by 4 bases, with 28 bases between. The DNA of the CDR3 is TGTGCCAGCAGCTCCTCCTCGGGGGCAGGGGGGGTAGGTCGAGAGACCCAGTACTTC. Translating it yields CASSSSSGAGGVGRETQYF. Drawing the rest from reference TRBV7-9 and TRBJ2-5, the complete variable domain is DTGVSQNPRHKITKRGQNVTFRCDPISEHNRLYWYRQTLGQGPEFLTYFQNEAQLEKSRLLSDRFSAERPKGSFSTLEIQRTEQGDSAMYLCASSSSSGAGGVGRETQYFGPGTRLLVL.

DNA for the CDR3: TGTGCCTGGACCCCTATGGGTGGGGAGCTGTTTTTT. It is translated as CAWTPMGGELFF. The V and J genes are TRBV30 and TRBJ2-2, with no clear D. The CDR3 extends over 12 amino acids. Germline V gives CDR1 GTSNPN, CDR2 SVGIG (reference sequence). Trimming pared 4 bases from V and 8 bases from J, leaving 11 bases between. The full variable domain, with the rest looked up from reference TRBV30 and TRBJ2-2, is SQTIHQWPATLVQPVGSPLSLECTVEGTSNPNLYWYRQAAGRGLQLLFYSVGIGQISSEVPQNLSASRPQDRQFILSSKKLLLSDSGFYLCAWTPMGGELFFGEGSRLTVL.

Concerning this clone: One junction end disagrees with the germline gene, perhaps due to a read error. The V gene is TRBV6-5, the J gene TRBJ1-2; 7 bases fit TRBD1. The CDR3 length is 11 residues. Germline V gene data show CDR1 as MNHEY and CDR2 as SVGAGI. This CDR3 is CASRGTGTAKF. The CDR3, as DNA: TGTGCCAGCAGAGGGACTGGGACAGCCAAATTC.

This clone showed up just once. V and J are TRBV18 and TRBJ2-3; 9 bases fit TRBD1. The CDR3 extends over 16 amino acids. The V gene end was trimmed by 5 bases and the J gene end by 4 bases; junction bases not matched to a gene: 10. Germline CDR1 reads KGHSH; CDR2 reads LQKENI. The CDR3 nucleotides read TGTGCCAGCTCAGCCTCCGGGACAGGGTGGGCAGATACGCAGTATTTT. Amino acids: CASSASGTGWADTQYF.

CDR3 in amino acids: CASSYVRGQPYTDSNQPQHF. The CDR3 bases are TGTGCCAGCAGTTATGTCCGGGGTCAGCCCTATACCGATAGCAATCAGCCCCAGCATTTT. The chain uses TRBV6-2 or TRBV6-3 and TRBJ1-5; D call uncertain. CDR1 MNHEY and CDR2 SVGEGT come from the germline V gene. This CDR3 spans 20 amino acids. V was shortened by 3 bases and J by 0 bases, with 24 bases between the two germline ends.

The rearrangement links TRBV19 to TRBJ2-7; D not certain. CDR1 and CDR2 from the germline V gene are LNHDA and SQIVND (reference sequence). Trimming pared 5 bases from V and 0 bases from J, leaving 20 bases between. The CDR3 totals 17 residues. DNA for the CDR3: TGTGCCAGTAGTGGGGTCTTAAGGCGCTCTAGCTCCTACGAGCAGTACTTC. Its protein product is CASSGVLRRSSSYEQYF.

The genes are TRBV11-1 and TRBJ2-7, with 8 nucleotides matching TRBD2. The CDR3 extends over 15 amino acids. CDR1 is SGHAT, CDR2 FQDESV, per germline (reference sequence). The ends lost 6 bases at V and 4 bases at J; junction bases unmatched: 11. CDR3 amino acids: CASSPPAGGVYEQYF. The CDR3 bases are TGTGCCAGCAGTCCACCGGCGGGGGGTGTGTACGAGCAGTACTTC.

The chain uses TRBV2 and TRBJ2-1; 10 bases map to TRBD1. The CDR3 contains 15 residues. J was trimmed by 5 bases and V by 6 bases; bases with no gene match: 7. The germline V gene has CDR1 SNHLY and CDR2 FYNNEI. The CDR3 region is CASRNRQGADNEQFF. The CDR3 coding sequence is TGTGCCAGCAGAAATAGACAGGGGGCGGACAATGAGCAGTTCTTC. Full variable domain (missing parts from reference TRBV2 and TRBJ2-1): EPEVTQTPSHQVTQMGQEVILRCVPISNHLYFYWYRQILGQKVEFLVSFYNNEISEKSEIFDDQFSVERPDGSNFTLKIRSTKLEDSAMYFCASRNRQGADNEQFFGPGTRLTVL.

V is TRBV10-2 and J is TRBJ2-3; no reliable D call. Deletions cut 6 bases from V and 4 bases from J, with 8 bases between. The CDR3 is 12 amino acids. The germline gives CDR1 WSHSY, CDR2 SAAADI. The DNA of the CDR3 is TGCGCCAGCAGCGCGACTTCAGATACGCAGTATTTT. Its translation is CASSATSDTQYF.

The chain carries TRBV6-5 and TRBJ2-7; D is undetermined. This CDR3 region has 12 residues. CDR1 is MNHEY and CDR2 is SVGAGI in the germline V gene. V was pared by 7 bases and J by 0 bases, with 7 bases between. DNA for the CDR3: TGTGCCAGCACCGGAGCCTCCTACGAGCAGTACTTC. Protein product: CASTGASYEQYF.

The chain employs TRBV6-6 and TRBJ1-4; unclear D gene. CDR1 and CDR2 from the germline V gene are MNHNY and SVGAGI (reference sequence). This CDR3 has 14 amino acids. V lost 4 bases to trimming and J lost 4 bases, with 10 bases between them. In nucleotides, the CDR3 is TGTGCCAGCAGTTTTGGACGGGGTAATGAAAAACTGTTTTTT. Its translation: CASSFGRGNEKLFF.

The chain has TRBV6-5 and TRBJ2-7; the D gene could be TRBD1 or TRBD2 (5 bases each). This CDR3 has 14 amino acids. V lost 6 bases and J lost 5, with 17 bases in between. Looked up from germline, CDR1 is MNHEY and CDR2 is SVGAGI. The CDR3, as DNA: TGTGCCAGCAGAAGGGACCAGGCGTTAAACGAGCAGTACTTC. Protein: CASRRDQALNEQYF.

The V and J genes are TRBV11-2 and TRBJ2-7, with TRBD2 identical over 11 bases. The CDR3 totals 16 residues. The V segment lost 6 bases and the J segment 6 bases; nucleotides outside the gene matches: 13. Germline-derived CDR1 and CDR2 are SGHAT and FQNNGV. The CDR3 region has the DNA TGTGCCAGCAGTAACCTACGAGCTCTAGCGGGGGGCGAGCAGTACTTC. Translating gives CASSNLRALAGGEQYF.

The V and J genes are TRBV5-6 and TRBJ2-1, with D hard to call. CDR1 and CDR2 from the germline V gene are SGHDT and YYEEEE. V lost 0 bases to trimming and J lost 6 bases, with 7 bases between them. The CDR3 spans 13 residues. In DNA form, the CDR3 reads TGTGCCAGCAGCTTGGCCTCACCCAATGAGCAGTTCTTC. Translation gives CASSLASPNEQFF.

The chain combines TRBV30 with TRBJ1-3; 10 bases map to TRBD1. Trimming cost V 4 bases and J 4 bases; bases outside gene matches: 4. Germline lookup yields CDR1 GTSNPN and CDR2 SVGIG (reference sequence). There are 14 residues in the CDR3. DNA for the CDR3: TGTGCCTGGACTCTGGGACAGGGGGGAAACACCATATATTTT. Its protein product is CAWTLGQGGNTIYF.

CDR3 residues: CATSRDPPGTGEHEQFF. The CDR3 DNA reads TGTGCCACCAGCAGAGATCCACCCGGGACAGGGGAGCATGAGCAGTTCTTC. J is TRBJ2-1 and V is TRBV15, with 10 bases that match TRBD1. There are 17 residues in the CDR3. V lost 0 bases to trimming and J lost 8 bases; unmatched junction nucleotides: 10. CDR1 LNHNV and CDR2 YYDKDF come from the germline V gene (reference sequence).

The chain employs TRBV19 and TRBJ1-1, with TRBD1 identical over 7 bases. Germline V CDR1 and CDR2: LNHDA, SQIVND (reference sequence). The ends lost 4 bases at V and 0 bases at J; junction bases unmatched: 14. This CDR3 is 18 amino acids long. As DNA, the CDR3 is TGTGCCAGTAGTACTCACCCGGGGACAGATAACATGAACACTGAAGCTTTCTTT. Protein sequence: CASSTHPGTDNMNTEAFF.

The gene calls are TRBV5-4 and TRBJ1-1, with unresolved D. With 6 bases removed from V and 2 bases from J, the gap between germline ends came to 11 bases. This CDR3 is 13 amino acids long. Germline V gene data show CDR1 as SGHNT and CDR2 as YYREEE (reference sequence). CDR3 amino acids: CASTTDGNTEAFF. The CDR3 bases are TGTGCCAGCACCACGGACGGAAACACTGAAGCTTTCTTT.

The V call is TRBV6-5, the J call TRBJ2-7; tentative D call: TRBD1 (5 bases). Trimming removed 4 bases at V and 1 base at J, with 14 bases between. The CDR3 spans 15 residues. CDR1 MNHEY and CDR2 SVGAGI come from the germline V gene. The CDR3 nucleotides read TGTGCCAGCAGTTTCTCGACAGTGGGGTCCTACGAGCAGTACTTC. It specifies CASSFSTVGSYEQYF.

The chain is built from TRBV27 and TRBJ1-5, with no clear D. The V and J ends lost 6 bases and 0 bases respectively, with 9 bases between them. CDR1 is MNHEY, CDR2 SMNVEV, per germline (reference sequence). The CDR3 is 14 residues long. The CDR3 region is CASSPEASNQPQHF. The CDR3 DNA is TGTGCCAGCAGCCCGGAGGCTAGCAATCAGCCCCAGCATTTT.

The V call is TRBV11-1, the J call TRBJ2-7, with TRBD1 as a possible D gene (6 bases). CDR3 length: 12 residues. Trimming took off 4 bases at V and 3 bases at J, with 7 bases between the two ends. From germline, CDR1 is SGHAT and CDR2 FQDESV (reference sequence). The CDR3 sequence is CASSSQGYEQYF. CDR3 nucleotide sequence: TGTGCCAGCAGCTCACAGGGCTACGAGCAGTACTTC. The variable domain in full, with the rest retrieved from reference TRBV11-1 and TRBJ2-7, is EAEVAQSPRYKITEKSQAVAFWCDPISGHATLYWYRQILGQGPELLVQFQDESVVDDSQLPKDRFSAERLKGVDSTLKIQPAELGDSAMYLCASSSQGYEQYFGPGTRLTVT.

CDR3 sequence (DNA): TGTGCCACCAGGGGGGTTGAAGCTTTCTTT. It encodes CATRGVEAFF. The chain is built from TRBV24-1 and TRBJ1-1; a possible D gene is TRBD1 (5 bases). V was pared by 7 bases and J by 7 bases, with 6 bases between. This CDR3 is built from 10 residues. Germline CDR1 reads KGHDR; CDR2 reads SFDVKD.

The V call is TRBV19, the J call TRBJ1-2; 8 bases are a match to TRBD1. V dropped 3 bases and J dropped 7; count of bases not matched to a gene: 7. Germline CDR1 is LNHDA and CDR2 is SQIVND (reference sequence). The CDR3 is made up of 14 amino acids. The CDR3, as DNA: TGTGCCAGTAGTATCCGGACAGGGCCTCGTGGCTACACCTTC. Its protein product is CASSIRTGPRGYTF.

This rearrangement joins TRBV9 to TRBJ1-5; maybe TRBD1 (5 bases). The germline V gene has CDR1 SGDLS and CDR2 YYNGEE. V dropped 4 bases and J dropped 6 bases, with 14 bases sitting between them. The CDR3 consists of 14 residues. CDR3 region: CASSTGLRSQPQHF. The CDR3 nucleotides read TGTGCCAGCAGCACGGGACTCCGAAGTCAGCCCCAGCATTTT.

The chain uses TRBV19 and TRBJ2-1, with 10 bases aligning to TRBD1. The V gene's germline CDR1 is LNHDA and CDR2 SQIVND (reference sequence). This CDR3 is 17 amino acids long. V was pared by 5 bases and J by 0 bases, with 7 bases of the junction left unmatched. The CDR3 here is CASSHGTGVPSYNEQFF. The CDR3 nucleotides are TGTGCCAGTAGTCATGGGACAGGGGTCCCCTCCTACAATGAGCAGTTCTTC.

The V call is TRBV21-1, the J call TRBJ2-7. TRBV21-1 is tagged as a pseudogene. CDR3 size: 14 residues. The CDR3 loop is CASSPLGRTYEQYF. The CDR3 DNA reads TGTGCCAGCAGCCCTCTGGGACGGACCTACGAGCAGTACTTC.

V usage is TRBV11-2 and J usage is TRBJ2-3; 10 bases map to TRBD2. The CDR3 covers 16 residues. Germline CDR1 is SGHAT and CDR2 is FQNNGV. Trimming removed 1 base from V and 0 bases from J; junction bases left unmatched: 1. The CDR3 sequence is CASSLVAGGSTDTQYF. CDR3 in DNA: TGTGCCAGCAGCTTAGTAGCGGGGGGAAGCACAGATACGCAGTATTTT.

This chain links TRBV2 with TRBJ2-7; TRBD2 matches at 10 bases. Germline CDR1 is SNHLY and CDR2 is FYNNEI. The CDR3 consists of 15 residues. V was clipped by 4 bases and J by 6 bases; unmatched bases: 9. The CDR3 DNA reads as TGTGCCAGCAGTGTAAGGAGCGGGAGGGCCGGCGAGCAGTACTTC. Protein product: CASSVRSGRAGEQYF.

The chain is built from TRBV6-5 and TRBJ2-7; 8 bases agree with TRBD1. The CDR3 spans 12 residues. The germline V gene encodes CDR1 MNHEY and CDR2 SVGAGI. V was clipped by 11 bases and J by 2 bases; unmatched bases: 5. Written as DNA, the CDR3 is TGTGCCGGTGGGACAGGAGCCTACGAGCAGTACTTC. As protein: CAGGTGAYEQYF.